The 20 T cell receptor beta chains presented below share a single source sample, sequenced in a study of blood T cells in healthy people across ages. Using a J-beta primer mix together with a sample-barcoded 5' primer, a second PCR was run for roughly 6 to 12 cycles. One entry per CDR3 protein results from TCRdb running MiXCR on the 5' RACE reads. This sample has about 2 million distinct CDR3 sequences; about 50% occur once, and the top ten carry less than 2.5%. Sequencing was performed on blood. These receptors all stem from a woman in her thirties or forties in good health.

This clonotype came up a few times. V usage is TRBV24-1 and J usage is TRBJ1-5; D ambiguous. Trimming cost V 6 bases and J 1 base, with 6 bases left between them. The CDR3 spans 13 residues. CDR1 is KGHDR and CDR2 is SFDVKD in the germline V gene. CDR3 region: CATSYGSNQPQHF. Here the CDR3 DNA reads TGTGCCACCAGTTATGGAAGCAATCAGCCCCAGCATTTT.

In its sample, this clonotype was seen a few times. CDR3 amino acids: CASSQDPGQQETQYF. The DNA for the CDR3 is TGTGCCAGCAGCCAAGATCCGGGACAGCAAGAGACCCAGTACTTC. This chain connects TRBV4-2 to TRBJ2-5; TRBD1 agrees at 7 bases. J lost 2 bases, V lost 0 bases, and 3 bases had no gene match. The length of the CDR3 is 15 residues. From germline, CDR1 is LGHNA and CDR2 YNFKEQ.

This clonotype was detected once. The chain couples TRBV7-2 to TRBJ2-1, with a weak D call TRBD2 (5 bases). The germline V gene encodes CDR1 SGHTA and CDR2 FQGNSA. V was trimmed by 2 bases and J by 2 bases, leaving 10 bases between them. There are 15 residues in the CDR3. The CDR3 DNA is TGTGCCAGCAGCTTATCCCCTAGCCCCTACAATGAGCAGTTCTTC. Encoded protein: CASSLSPSPYNEQFF.

V usage is TRBV18 and J usage is TRBJ2-3; D call uncertain. V was cut by 3 bases and J by 7 bases, with 11 bases left in between. The CDR3 totals 13 residues. Germline lookup yields CDR1 KGHSH and CDR2 LQKENI. CDR3: CASSPPDGHTQYF. The CDR3 DNA is TGTGCCAGCTCACCCCCGGACGGACATACGCAGTATTTT.

This clonotype was observed once. The rearrangement links TRBV7-9 to TRBJ2-2, with TRBD1 as a possible D gene (6 bases). The V and J ends lost 2 bases and 8 bases respectively, with 9 bases between them. Germline CDR1 SEHNR, CDR2 FQNEAQ (reference sequence). This CDR3 is built from 13 residues. The CDR3 reads CASSLFGTGELFF. In nucleotides, the CDR3 is TGTGCCAGCAGCTTATTTGGGACAGGGGAGCTGTTTTTT.

This clonotype was detected only a few times. The chain joins TRBV4-3 to TRBJ1-2; D unclear. CDR3 length: 14 amino acids. Germline CDR1 is LGHNA and CDR2 is YSLEER. V was clipped by 1 base and J by 3 bases, with 9 bases between them. The CDR3: CASSQGPRDYGYTF. The CDR3 DNA is TGCGCCAGCAGCCAAGGACCGAGGGACTATGGCTACACCTTC.

This clonotype was counted a few times. The V and J genes are TRBV27 and TRBJ1-6; 9 nucleotides align to TRBD1. The CDR3 length is 16 residues. The ends lost 4 bases at V and 9 bases at J; junction bases unmatched: 10. Looked up from germline, CDR1 is MNHEY and CDR2 is SMNVEV (reference sequence). CDR3: CASSSFGQGSGSPLHF. DNA of the CDR3: TGTGCCAGCAGTTCCTTTGGACAGGGGTCAGGTTCACCCCTCCACTTT.

CDR3 DNA: TGTGCCAGCAGCCAAGATCGGGGGGGCAGGGGTTATTTGGTCGGCGAGCAGTACTTC. Its translation is CASSQDRGGRGYLVGEQYF. The chain has TRBV4-2 and TRBJ2-5, with TRBD2 matching 8 bases. The J call is doubtful: the DNA matches TRBJ2-7 better. Germline CDR1 and CDR2: LGHNA and YNFKEQ. The CDR3 totals 19 residues.

This clonotype was counted only a few times. The chain uses TRBV28 and TRBJ2-6; no clear D gene. V gave up 4 bases and J gave up 0 bases, with 10 bases separating them. Germline V CDR1 and CDR2: MDHEN, SYDVKM. The CDR3 length is 16 residues. CDR3 coding DNA: TGTGCCAGCAGTTCGGTCAAGAGCTCTGGGGCCAACGTCCTGACTTTC. Protein: CASSSVKSSGANVLTF.

The chain couples TRBV10-3 to TRBJ2-1; 7 bases are a match to TRBD2. Germline V gene sequence: CDR1 ENHRY, CDR2 SYGVKD. The ends lost 5 bases at V and 6 bases at J; junction bases unmatched: 10. The CDR3 loop spans 15 amino acids. CDR3 residues: CAISPSTSPRNEQFF. CDR3 sequence (DNA): TGTGCCATCAGTCCCTCGACTAGCCCCCGCAATGAGCAGTTCTTC.

The V gene is TRBV28, the J gene TRBJ1-1, with 7 bases aligning to TRBD1. CDR3 size: 17 residues. Germline CDR1 MDHEN, CDR2 SYDVKM. The V segment lost 3 bases and the J segment 1 base; nucleotides outside the gene matches: 11. CDR3 coding DNA: TGTGCCAGCAGTTTTAACAGGGGCCGGACACAGAACACTGAAGCTTTCTTT. This translates into CASSFNRGRTQNTEAFF.

The chain couples TRBV5-5 to TRBJ1-2; D gene unclear. CDR3 length: 14 residues. Trimming shortened V by 3 bases and J by 4 bases, and 13 bases separated the two germline ends. Germline assignment: CDR1 SGHKS and CDR2 YYEKEE (reference sequence). The CDR3 DNA reads TGTGCCAGCAGCTCTGCCTACGACGGCTATGGCTACACCTTC. Its translation is CASSSAYDGYGYTF.

This clonotype was picked up a small number of times. This sequence joins TRBV9 and TRBJ2-3; the D gene is possibly TRBD2 (6 bases). The ends were cut back, 3 bases at V and 6 bases at J, with 8 bases in the middle. Germline CDR1 is SGDLS and CDR2 is YYNGEE. This CDR3 comprises 12 residues. CDR3 bases: TGTGCCAGCAGCGAGGACTATGATACGCAGTATTTT. It yields the protein CASSEDYDTQYF.

The CDR3 region has the DNA TGTGCCAGCAGTTTCCTGACAGCGGGCCATGGGTATTCACCCCTCCACTTT. Its translation: CASSFLTAGHGYSPLHF. This chain connects TRBV6-6 to TRBJ1-6; D perhaps matches TRBD1 (5 bases). Deletions cut 4 bases from V and 8 bases from J, with 21 bases between. In germline, CDR1 is MNHNY, CDR2 SVGAGI (reference sequence). The CDR3 is 17 residues long.

The chain uses TRBV12-3 or TRBV12-4 and TRBJ2-1; 7 nucleotides line up with TRBD1. The CDR3 covers 14 residues. V lost 5 bases, J lost 5 bases, and 6 bases stayed unmatched. The CDR3 spells CASSPGTVDNEQFF. The CDR3 DNA reads TGTGCCAGCAGTCCCGGGACAGTTGACAATGAGCAGTTCTTC.

This sequence joins TRBV4-2 and TRBJ1-2, with D tentatively TRBD1 (5 bases). The V end was cut by 4 bases, the J end by 3 bases, with 15 bases between. Germline V gene sequence: CDR1 LGHNA, CDR2 YNFKEQ. The CDR3 totals 15 residues. The CDR3 sequence: CASSPKMSGDYGYTF. CDR3 bases: TGTGCCAGCAGCCCAAAGATGTCGGGGGACTATGGCTACACCTTC.

This chain joins TRBV7-8 and TRBJ1-1; D gene ambiguous. CDR1 and CDR2 (germline): SGHVS, FQNEAQ. The CDR3 sequence is 15 residues long. Deletions cut 5 bases from V and 1 base from J, with 14 bases between. For the CDR3, the DNA is TGTGCCAGCAGCCCGCCGAGGATAAGGAACACTGAAGCTTTCTTT. It translates to CASSPPRIRNTEAFF.

The CDR3 loop reads CASSPLSTGEGEQYF. For the CDR3, the DNA is TGTGCCAGCTCACCGCTATCGACAGGGGAAGGTGAGCAGTACTTC. The genes are TRBV18 and TRBJ2-5; 8 positions agree with TRBD1. CDR3 length: 15 residues. The V segment lost 3 bases and the J segment 11 bases; nucleotides outside the gene matches: 14. The germline gives CDR1 KGHSH, CDR2 LQKENI.

The rearrangement links TRBV15 to TRBJ1-4, with TRBD1 identical over 9 bases. Germline loops: CDR1 LNHNV, CDR2 YYDKDF (reference sequence). V was pared by 0 bases and J by 6 bases, with 17 bases of the junction left unmatched. This CDR3 contains 20 residues. The CDR3 region is CATSRERPGQGFLLDEKLFF. CDR3 sequence (DNA): TGTGCCACCAGCAGAGAGCGACCGGGACAGGGTTTTCTCTTGGATGAAAAACTGTTTTTT.

This clonotype has just a few counts. The chain joins TRBV7-2 to TRBJ2-7; 9 bases line up with TRBD2. The V and J ends lost 5 bases and 7 bases, in that order; junction bases with no gene match: 6. The CDR3 length is 13 residues. The germline V gene encodes CDR1 SGHTA and CDR2 FQGNSA. In DNA, the CDR3 is TGTGCCAGCAGCGGCGGGAGGGAAGGAGAGCAGTACTTC. It codes for CASSGGREGEQYF. The whole variable domain, remainder taken from reference TRBV7-2 and TRBJ2-7, is GAGVSQSPSNKVTEKGKDVELRCDPISGHTALYWYRQSLGQGLEFLIYFQGNSAPDKSGLPSDRFSAERTGGSVSTLTIQRTQQEDSAVYLCASSGGREGEQYFGPGTRLTVT.